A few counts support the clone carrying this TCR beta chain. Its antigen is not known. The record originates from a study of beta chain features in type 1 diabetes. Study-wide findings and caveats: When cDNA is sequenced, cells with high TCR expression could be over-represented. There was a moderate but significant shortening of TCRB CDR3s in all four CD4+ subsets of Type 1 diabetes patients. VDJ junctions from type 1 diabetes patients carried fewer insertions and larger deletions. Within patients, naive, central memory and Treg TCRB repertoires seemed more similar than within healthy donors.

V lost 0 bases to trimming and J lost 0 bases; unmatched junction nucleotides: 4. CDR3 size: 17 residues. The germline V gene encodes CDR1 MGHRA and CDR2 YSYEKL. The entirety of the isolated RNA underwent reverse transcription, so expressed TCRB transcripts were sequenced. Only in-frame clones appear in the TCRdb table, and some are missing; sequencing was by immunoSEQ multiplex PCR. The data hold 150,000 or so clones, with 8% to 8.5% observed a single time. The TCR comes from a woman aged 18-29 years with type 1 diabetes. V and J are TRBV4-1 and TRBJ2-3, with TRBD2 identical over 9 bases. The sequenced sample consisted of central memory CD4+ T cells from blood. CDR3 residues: CASSQDAGLASTDTQYF. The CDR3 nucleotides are TGCGCCAGCAGCCAAGACGCGGGACTAGCTAGCACAGATACGCAGTATTTT.